This paragraph covers one T cell receptor beta chain sequence. The antigen remains unidentified. Researchers used the Oncomine TCR Beta short-read assay to sequence DNA from cultured CD4+ T cells. TCRdb passed the PCR reads through MiXCR, listing each CDR3 protein once. Of 7,000 to 9,000 distinct CDR3 sequences in the sample, 50% are singletons; the top ten hold nearly 25%. The record originates from a study of vaccination and CD4 T cells after COVID-19. Treatment reported: roughly 10-day PBMC culture with coronavirus spike peptide pools or control peptides (ViraFEST assay). CD4+ T-cell collection from the unexposed donor predated the COVID-19 pandemic (2011-2018). This CDR3 comprises 17 residues. Germline assignment: CDR1 SGHRS and CDR2 YFSETQ. V was cut by 3 bases and J by 0 bases, with 18 bases left in between.

The clonotype originates from a human donor in good health. Sequencing was performed on CD4+ T cells from blood, cultured in vitro. The rearrangement joins TRBV5-1 to TRBJ1-1; no clear D. This CDR3 reads CASSSSPRALLNTEAFF. The CDR3, as DNA: TGCGCCAGCAGCTCGTCACCAAGGGCGCTATTGAACACTGAAGCTTTCTTT.